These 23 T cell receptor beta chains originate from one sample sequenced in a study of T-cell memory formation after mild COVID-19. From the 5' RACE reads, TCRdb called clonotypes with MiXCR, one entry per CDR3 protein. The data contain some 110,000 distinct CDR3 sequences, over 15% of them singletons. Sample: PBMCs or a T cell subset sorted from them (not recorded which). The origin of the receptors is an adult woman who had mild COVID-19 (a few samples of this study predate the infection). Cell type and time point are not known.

The CDR3 coding sequence is TGCGCCAGCAGCCAAGACAGGGGGACCTACGAGCAGTACTTC. Amino acids: CASSQDRGTYEQYF. J is TRBJ2-7 and V is TRBV4-3, with 7 bases matching TRBD1. Looked up from germline, CDR1 is LGHNA and CDR2 is YSLEER. The CDR3 covers 14 residues. V lost 0 bases, J lost 2 bases, and 1 base stayed unmatched.

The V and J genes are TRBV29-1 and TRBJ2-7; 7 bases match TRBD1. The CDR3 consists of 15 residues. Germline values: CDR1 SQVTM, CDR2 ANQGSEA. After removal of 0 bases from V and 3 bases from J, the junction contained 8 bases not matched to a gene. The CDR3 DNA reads TGCAGCGTTGAAGAGGGGGCAGGGGGAAACTACGAGCAGTACTTC. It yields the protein CSVEEGAGGNYEQYF.

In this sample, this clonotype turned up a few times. The CDR3 spells CASSQDTGLGNQPQHF. CDR3 coding DNA: TGCGCCAGCAGCCAAGATACGGGGTTAGGCAATCAGCCCCAGCATTTT. The chain is built from TRBV4-1 and TRBJ1-5; D is unclear. Trimming cost V 0 bases and J 2 bases, with 11 bases left between them. This CDR3 is 16 amino acids long. Germline CDR1 and CDR2: MGHRA and YSYEKL.

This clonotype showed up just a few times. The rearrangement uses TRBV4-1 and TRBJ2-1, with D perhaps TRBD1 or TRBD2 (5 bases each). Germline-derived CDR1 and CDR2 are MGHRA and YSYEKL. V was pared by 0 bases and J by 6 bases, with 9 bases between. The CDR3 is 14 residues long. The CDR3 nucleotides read TGCGCCAGCAGCCAAGAGAGGGGACCCAATGAGCAGTTCTTC. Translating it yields CASSQERGPNEQFF.

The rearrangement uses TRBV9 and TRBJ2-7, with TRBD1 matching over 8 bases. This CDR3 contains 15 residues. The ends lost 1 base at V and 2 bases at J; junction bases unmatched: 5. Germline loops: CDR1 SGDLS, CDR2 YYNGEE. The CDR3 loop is CASSVSGGLTYEQYF. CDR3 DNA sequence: TGTGCCAGCAGCGTATCAGGGGGCCTTACCTACGAGCAGTACTTC. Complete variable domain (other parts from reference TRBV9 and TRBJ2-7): DSGVTQTPKHLITATGQRVTLRCSPRSGDLSVYWYQQSLDQGLQFLIQYYNGEERAKGNILERFSAQQFPDLHSELNLSSLELGDSALYFCASSVSGGLTYEQYFGPGTRLTVT.

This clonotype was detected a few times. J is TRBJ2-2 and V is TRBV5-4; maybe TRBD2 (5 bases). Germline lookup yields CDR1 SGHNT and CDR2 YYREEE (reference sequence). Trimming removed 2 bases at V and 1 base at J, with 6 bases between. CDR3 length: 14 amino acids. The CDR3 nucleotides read TGTGCCAGCAGCTTCGGACTGAACACCGGGGAGCTGTTTTTT. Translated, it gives CASSFGLNTGELFF.

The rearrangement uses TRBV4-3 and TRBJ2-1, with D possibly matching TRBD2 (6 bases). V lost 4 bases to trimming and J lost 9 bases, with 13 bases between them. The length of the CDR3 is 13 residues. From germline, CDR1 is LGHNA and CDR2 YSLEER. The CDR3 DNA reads TGCGCCAGCAGCCTAAGGAGGGCCGGTGAGCAGTTCTTC. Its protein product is CASSLRRAGEQFF.

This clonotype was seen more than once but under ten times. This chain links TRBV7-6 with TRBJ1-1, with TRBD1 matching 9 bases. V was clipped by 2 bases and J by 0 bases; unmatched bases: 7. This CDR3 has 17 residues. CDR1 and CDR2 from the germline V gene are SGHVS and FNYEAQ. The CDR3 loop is CASSLTLGDRVNTEAFF. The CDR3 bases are TGTGCCAGCAGCTTAACCCTCGGGGACAGGGTGAACACTGAAGCTTTCTTT.

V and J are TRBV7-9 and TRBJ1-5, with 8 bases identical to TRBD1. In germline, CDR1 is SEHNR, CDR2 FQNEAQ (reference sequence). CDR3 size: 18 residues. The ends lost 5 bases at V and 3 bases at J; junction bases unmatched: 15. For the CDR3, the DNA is TGTGCCAGCAGCCCGAGTGGTTGGTCAGGGGGCGTCAATCAGCCCCAGCATTTT. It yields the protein CASSPSGWSGGVNQPQHF.

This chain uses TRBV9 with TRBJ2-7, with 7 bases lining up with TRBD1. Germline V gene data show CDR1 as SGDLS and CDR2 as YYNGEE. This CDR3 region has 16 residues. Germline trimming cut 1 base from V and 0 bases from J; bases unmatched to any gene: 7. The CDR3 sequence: CASSVNRDSSSYEQYF. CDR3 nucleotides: TGTGCCAGCAGCGTAAACAGGGACAGTAGCTCCTACGAGCAGTACTTC.

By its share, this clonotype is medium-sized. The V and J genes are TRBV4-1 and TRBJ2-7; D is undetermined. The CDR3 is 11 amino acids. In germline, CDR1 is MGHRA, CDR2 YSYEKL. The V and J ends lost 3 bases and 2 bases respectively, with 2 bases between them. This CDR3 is CASSQAYEQYF. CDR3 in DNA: TGCGCCAGCAGCCAGGCCTACGAGCAGTACTTC.

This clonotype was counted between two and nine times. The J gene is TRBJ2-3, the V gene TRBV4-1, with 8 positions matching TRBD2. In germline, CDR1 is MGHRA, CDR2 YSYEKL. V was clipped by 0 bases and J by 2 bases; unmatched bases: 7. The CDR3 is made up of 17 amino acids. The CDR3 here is CASSQDRGSGATDTQYF. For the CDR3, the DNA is TGCGCCAGCAGCCAAGATCGAGGTAGCGGGGCCACAGATACGCAGTATTTT.

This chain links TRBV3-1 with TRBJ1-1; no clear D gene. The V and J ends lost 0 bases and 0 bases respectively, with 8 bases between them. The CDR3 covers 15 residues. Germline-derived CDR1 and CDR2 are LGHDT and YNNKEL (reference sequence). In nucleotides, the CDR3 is TGTGCCAGCAGCCAAGATGGTGGCCTGAACACTGAAGCTTTCTTT. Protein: CASSQDGGLNTEAFF. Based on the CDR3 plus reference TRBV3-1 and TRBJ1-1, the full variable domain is DTAVSQTPKYLVTQMGNDKSIKCEQNLGHDTMYWYKQDSKKFLKIMFSYNNKELIINETVPNRFSPKSPDKAHLNLHINSLELGDSAVYFCASSQDGGLNTEAFFGQGTRLTVV.

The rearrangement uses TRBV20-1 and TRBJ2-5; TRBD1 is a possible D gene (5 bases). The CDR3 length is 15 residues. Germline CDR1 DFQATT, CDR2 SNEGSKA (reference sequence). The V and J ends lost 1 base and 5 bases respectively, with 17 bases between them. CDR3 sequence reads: CSARVVGAVAETQYF. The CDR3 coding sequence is TGCAGTGCTAGAGTCGTAGGGGCGGTTGCGGAGACCCAGTACTTC.

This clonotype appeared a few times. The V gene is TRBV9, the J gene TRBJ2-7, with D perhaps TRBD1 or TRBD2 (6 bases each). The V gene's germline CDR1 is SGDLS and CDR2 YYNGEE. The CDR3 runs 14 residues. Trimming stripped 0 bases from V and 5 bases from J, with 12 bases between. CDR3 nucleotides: TGTGCCAGCAGCGTAGAGGGGGAGGAAGACGAGCAGTACTTC. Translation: CASSVEGEEDEQYF.

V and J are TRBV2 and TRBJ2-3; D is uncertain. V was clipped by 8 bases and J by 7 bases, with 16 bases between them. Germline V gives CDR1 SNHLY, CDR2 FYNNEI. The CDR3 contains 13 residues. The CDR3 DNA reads TGTGCCAGCCAGGACCCCGATCCCAATACGCAGTATTTT. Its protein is CASQDPDPNTQYF.

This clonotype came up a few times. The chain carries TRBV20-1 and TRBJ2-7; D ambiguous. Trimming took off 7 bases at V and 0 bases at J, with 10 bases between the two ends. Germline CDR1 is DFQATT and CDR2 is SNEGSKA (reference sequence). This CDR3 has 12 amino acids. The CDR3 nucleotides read TGCAGTGACCAAGGAGTCTCCTACGAGCAGTACTTC. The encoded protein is CSDQGVSYEQYF.

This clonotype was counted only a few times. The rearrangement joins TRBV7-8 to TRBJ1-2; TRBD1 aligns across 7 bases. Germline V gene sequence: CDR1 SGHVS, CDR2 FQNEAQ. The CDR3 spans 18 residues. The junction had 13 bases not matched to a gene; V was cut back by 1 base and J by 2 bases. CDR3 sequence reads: CASSLESSLTGLNYGYTF. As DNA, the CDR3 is TGTGCCAGCAGCTTAGAGTCCTCCTTGACAGGGCTAAACTATGGCTACACCTTC.

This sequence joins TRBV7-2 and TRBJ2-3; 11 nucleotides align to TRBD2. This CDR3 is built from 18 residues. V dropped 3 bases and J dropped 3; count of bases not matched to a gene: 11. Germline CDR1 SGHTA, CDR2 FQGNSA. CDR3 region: CASSFVAGTSGITDTQYF. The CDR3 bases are TGTGCCAGCAGCTTCGTAGCCGGGACTAGCGGAATTACAGATACGCAGTATTTT.

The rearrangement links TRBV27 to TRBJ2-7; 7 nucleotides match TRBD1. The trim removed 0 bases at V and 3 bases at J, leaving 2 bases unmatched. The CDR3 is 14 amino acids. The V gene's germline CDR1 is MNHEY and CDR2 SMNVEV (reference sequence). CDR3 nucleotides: TGTGCCAGCAGTTTATCGACAGGGCTCTACGAGCAGTACTTC. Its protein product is CASSLSTGLYEQYF.

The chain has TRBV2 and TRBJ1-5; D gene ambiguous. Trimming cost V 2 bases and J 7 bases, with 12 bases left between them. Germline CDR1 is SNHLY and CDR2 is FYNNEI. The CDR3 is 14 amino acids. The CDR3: CASSERGGEQPQHF. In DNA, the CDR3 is TGTGCCAGCAGTGAAAGAGGTGGGGAGCAGCCCCAGCATTTT.

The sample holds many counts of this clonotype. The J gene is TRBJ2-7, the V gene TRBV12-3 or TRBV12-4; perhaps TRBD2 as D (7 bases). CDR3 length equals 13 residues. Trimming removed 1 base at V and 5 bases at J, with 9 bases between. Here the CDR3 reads CASSLVGGDEQYF. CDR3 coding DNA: TGTGCCAGCAGTTTAGTAGGGGGGGACGAGCAGTACTTC.

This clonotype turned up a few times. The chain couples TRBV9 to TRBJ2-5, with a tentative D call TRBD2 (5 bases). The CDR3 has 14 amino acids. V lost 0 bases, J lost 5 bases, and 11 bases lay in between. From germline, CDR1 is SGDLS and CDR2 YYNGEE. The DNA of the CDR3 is TGTGCCAGCAGCGTAGCTACCGGCGGGGAGACCCAGTACTTC. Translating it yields CASSVATGGETQYF.